This TCR beta chain was sequenced in a study of blood T cell repertoires in COVID-19. Some clones are missing from TCRdb's copy, which holds only in-frame ones; the method was immunoSEQ multiplex PCR. The table records hundreds of thousands of clones, 85% to 90% of them present only once. The CDR3 has 16 amino acids. The germline V gene has CDR1 SQVTM and CDR2 ANQGSEA. Unmatched junction bases numbered 7, after V lost 4 bases and J lost 0 bases. The V gene is TRBV29-1, the J gene TRBJ2-1, with 9 nucleotides matching TRBD2. Input material: PBMCs or T cells enriched from blood (not recorded which). The TCR comes from a man aged 25-45 years who had recovered from COVID-19. CDR3 nucleotide sequence: TGCAGCGTTGGGACTAGCGAACCGTACTCCTACAATGAGCAGTTCTTC. The encoded protein is CSVGTSEPYSYNEQFF.